This TCR beta chain derives from a study of OX40 agonist ivuxolimab in advanced cancers. As for the study in general: Eligibility admitted prior anti-PD-1, anti-PD-L1 or anti-CTLA-4 therapy; roughly 39% had some.

The timepoints at which blood was sampled were baseline, cycle 4 day 1, and cycle 7 day 1. Produced via immunoSEQ multiplex PCR; TCRdb's table is partial and in-frame only. The table includes some 97,000 clones, 90% detected once. CDR1 SGHNT and CDR2 YYREEE come from the germline V gene (reference sequence). CDR3 length equals 17 residues. Between the trimmed V and J ends, which lost 4 bases and 3 bases, there was a span of 20 bases. The chain uses TRBV5-4 and TRBJ1-3; D unresolved. The sample was CD4+ or CD8+ T cells sorted from blood, taken in a trial of the OX40 agonist ivuxolimab. This sequence was found in an adult with an advanced solid tumor such as melanoma, head and neck, liver or kidney cancer. The CDR3: CASSAGRREIGGNTIYF. The CDR3 coding sequence is TGTGCCAGCAGCGCGGGCCGACGCGAGATTGGTGGAAACACCATATATTTT.